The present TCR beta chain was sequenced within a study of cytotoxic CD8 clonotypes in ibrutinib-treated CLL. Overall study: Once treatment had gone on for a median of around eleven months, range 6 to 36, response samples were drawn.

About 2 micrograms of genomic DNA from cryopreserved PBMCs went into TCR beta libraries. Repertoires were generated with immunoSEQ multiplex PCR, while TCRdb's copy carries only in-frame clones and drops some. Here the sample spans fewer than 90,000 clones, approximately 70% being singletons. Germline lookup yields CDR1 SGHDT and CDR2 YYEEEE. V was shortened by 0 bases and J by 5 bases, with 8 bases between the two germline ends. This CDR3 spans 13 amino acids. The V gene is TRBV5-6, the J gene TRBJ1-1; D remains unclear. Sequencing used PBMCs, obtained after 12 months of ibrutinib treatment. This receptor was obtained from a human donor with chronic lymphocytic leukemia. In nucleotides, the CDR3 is TGTGCCAGCAGCTTGGCGGGGTGGACTGAAGCTTTCTTT. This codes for CASSLAGWTEAFF.